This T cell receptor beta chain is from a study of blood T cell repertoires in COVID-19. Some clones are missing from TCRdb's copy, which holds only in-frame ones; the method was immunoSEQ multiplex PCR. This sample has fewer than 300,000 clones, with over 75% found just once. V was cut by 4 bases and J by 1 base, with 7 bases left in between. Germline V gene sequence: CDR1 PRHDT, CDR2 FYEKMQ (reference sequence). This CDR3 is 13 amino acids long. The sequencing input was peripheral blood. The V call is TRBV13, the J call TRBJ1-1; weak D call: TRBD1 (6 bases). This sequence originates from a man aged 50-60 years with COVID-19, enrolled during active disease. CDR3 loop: CASSWDKNTEAFF. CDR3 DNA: TGTGCCAGCAGCTGGGACAAGAACACTGAAGCTTTCTTT.